This TCR beta chain is from a study of T cell changes during pregnancy in multiple sclerosis (dated by TCRdb to between 2018 and 2021). In the study overall: The study looked at changes in the T cell repertoire across pregnancy in women with multiple sclerosis.

The CDR3 covers 15 residues, taking in both the cysteine and the phenylalanine. Only CDR3 DNA remains: 45 bases, in frame from the first base. CDR1 and CDR2 (SNHLY, FYNNEI) derive from the germline V gene. V lost 4 bases and J lost 2 bases; the stretch between them is 13 bases long. This clone was recorded only once. Its antigen has not been determined. Base qualities are missing; no much larger clone stands one base away. The library was built by means of the immunoSEQ multiplex PCR assay. In TCRdb, the immuneACCESS table is reduced to in-frame sequences with V and J assigned. These tables do not hold every clone; where another copy was compared, an unresolved V gene accounts for under half, and the others remain unexplained. The sample table shows roughly 120,000 clones, and roughly 92% are seen once. The top ten constitute roughly 6.2% of the sample.

This clonotype was sampled from a female donor with multiple sclerosis, enrolled in a pregnancy study. The sample consisted of peripheral blood, taken before pregnancy. The V gene is TRBV2 and the J gene is TRBJ2-3, and perhaps TRBD2 as D gene, on 6 matching bases. In nucleotides, the sequence is TGTGCCAGCAGTGCCCAGCGGGTTAACACAGATACGCAGTATTTT. Translated, this is CASSAQRVNTDTQYF.